These 9 T cell receptor beta chains were all obtained from the same sample, sequenced in a study of T-cell memory formation after mild COVID-19. TCRdb reprocessed the 5' RACE reads with MiXCR, giving one entry per CDR3 protein. The repertoire consists of 300,000 to 350,000 distinct CDR3 sequences, with approximately 14% occurring once and the leading ten covering 21%. What was sequenced was PBMCs or a T cell subset sorted from them (not recorded which). The source is a man in his late teens or twenties who had mild COVID-19 (a few samples of this study predate the infection). Cell type and time point are not known.

This clonotype was seen repeatedly, ten times or more. V usage is TRBV7-6 and J usage is TRBJ2-5; no clear D gene. V gave up 1 base and J gave up 6 bases, with 6 bases separating them. The CDR3 has 12 residues. Looked up from germline, CDR1 is SGHVS and CDR2 is FNYEAQ. The CDR3 here is CASSLGGKTQYF. In nucleotides, the CDR3 is TGTGCCAGCAGCTTAGGAGGAAAGACCCAGTACTTC. Drawing the rest from reference TRBV7-6 and TRBJ2-5, the complete variable domain is GAGVSQSPRYKVTKRGQDVALRCDPISGHVSLYWYRQALGQGPEFLTYFNYEAQQDKSGLPNDRFSAERPEGSISTLTIQRTEQRDSAMYRCASSLGGKTQYFGPGTRLLVL.

This clonotype came up a few times. This chain links TRBV5-1 with TRBJ2-3; 7 nucleotides line up with TRBD1. This CDR3 is built from 14 residues. CDR1 is SGHRS, CDR2 YFSETQ, per germline. V lost 10 bases and J lost 6; bases outside the gene matches: 14. CDR3 in DNA: TGCGCCTGCAATACCATACAGGGGAGCGATACGCAGTATTTT. It translates to CACNTIQGSDTQYF. Complete variable domain (other parts from reference TRBV5-1 and TRBJ2-3): KAGVTQTPRYLIKTRGQQVTLSCSPISGHRSVSWYQQTPGQGLQFLFEYFSETQRNKGNFPGRFSGRQFSNSRSEMNVSTLELGDSALYLCACNTIQGSDTQYFGPGTRLTVL.

This clonotype was recorded at least ten times. The CDR3 DNA sequence: TGTGCCAGCAGTGAGGGACTAGCGGGAGCGAAACTAATCCCTACTAGCACAGATACGCAGTATTTT. It is translated as CASSEGLAGAKLIPTSTDTQYF. The rearrangement links TRBV25-1 to TRBJ2-3; the match to TRBD2 covers 14 bases. Per the germline V gene, CDR1 is MGHDK and CDR2 is SYGVNS. This CDR3 has 22 amino acids. V lost 3 bases and J lost 0; bases outside the gene matches: 17. The complete variable domain, with remaining parts taken from reference TRBV25-1 and TRBJ2-3, reads EADIYQTPRYLVIGTGKKITLECSQTMGHDKMYWYQQDPGMELHLIHYSYGVNSTEKGDLSSESTVSRIRTEHFPLTLESARPSHTSQYLCASSEGLAGAKLIPTSTDTQYFGPGTRLTVL.

J is TRBJ1-5 and V is TRBV10-3; the D gene is possibly TRBD1 (5 bases). The CDR3 is 12 residues long. Between the trimmed V and J ends, which lost 10 bases and 4 bases, there was a span of 11 bases. Germline V gene lookup returns CDR1 ENHRY and CDR2 SYGVKD. The CDR3, as DNA: TGTGCCACTGGGACGGAAAATCAGCCCCAGCATTTT. It specifies CATGTENQPQHF.

The J gene is TRBJ2-3, the V gene TRBV20-1, with 8 bases that match TRBD2. The CDR3 has 15 amino acids. J gave up 1 base and V 0 bases, and 3 bases lay outside the gene matches. In germline, CDR1 is DFQATT, CDR2 SNEGSKA (reference sequence). The CDR3 protein is CSARDSGGRTDTQYF. DNA for the CDR3: TGCAGTGCTAGAGATTCGGGGGGGCGCACAGATACGCAGTATTTT.

This clonotype was observed a few times. The rearrangement joins TRBV29-1 to TRBJ2-3; 9 bases fit TRBD2. The germline CDR1 and CDR2 sequences are SQVTM and ANQGSEA. CDR3 length: 15 amino acids. V was clipped by 1 base and J by 3 bases; unmatched bases: 5. CDR3 amino acids: CSVEVGRGGTDTQYF. CDR3 nucleotide sequence: TGCAGCGTTGAAGTTGGGCGGGGGGGGACAGATACGCAGTATTTT.

This clonotype was observed a handful of times. The chain joins TRBV29-1 to TRBJ2-3, with TRBD2 as a possible D gene (5 bases). Trimming shortened V by 4 bases and J by 6 bases, and 14 bases separated the two germline ends. Germline V lookup: CDR1 SQVTM, CDR2 ANQGSEA. The CDR3 extends over 13 amino acids. CDR3 in amino acids: CSVVYGKRDTQYF. CDR3 sequence (DNA): TGCAGCGTTGTGTATGGGAAGCGGGATACGCAGTATTTT.

This chain's CDR3 is CASSPGTLAGANVLTF. In nucleotides, the CDR3 is TGCGCCAGCAGCCCCGGGACACTAGCTGGGGCCAACGTCCTGACTTTC. The genes are TRBV4-3 and TRBJ2-6; tentative D call: TRBD1 (6 bases). CDR1 LGHNA and CDR2 YSLEER come from the germline V gene. V was trimmed by 4 bases and J by 2 bases, leaving 12 bases between them. CDR3 length: 16 amino acids.

This chain uses TRBV7-6 with TRBJ2-3; 11 positions match TRBD2. The CDR3 length is 17 residues. V lost 1 base and J lost 0; bases outside the gene matches: 3. Germline CDR1 and CDR2: SGHVS and FNYEAQ. The CDR3 loop reads CASSLVTSGDSTDTQYF. For the CDR3, the DNA is TGTGCCAGCAGCTTAGTGACTAGCGGGGATAGCACAGATACGCAGTATTTT.